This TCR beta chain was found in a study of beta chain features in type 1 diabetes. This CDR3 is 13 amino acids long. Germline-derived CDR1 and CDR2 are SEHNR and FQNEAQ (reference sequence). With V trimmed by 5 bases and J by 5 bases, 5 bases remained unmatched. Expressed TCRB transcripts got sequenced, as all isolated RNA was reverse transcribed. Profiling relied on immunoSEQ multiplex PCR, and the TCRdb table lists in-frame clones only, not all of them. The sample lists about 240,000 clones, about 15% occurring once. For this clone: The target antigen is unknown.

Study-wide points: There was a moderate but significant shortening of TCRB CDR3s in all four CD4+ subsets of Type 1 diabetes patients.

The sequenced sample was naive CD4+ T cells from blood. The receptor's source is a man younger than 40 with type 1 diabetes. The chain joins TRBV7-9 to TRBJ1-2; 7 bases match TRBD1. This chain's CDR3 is CASSTAGGYGYTF. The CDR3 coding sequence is TGTGCCAGCAGCACCGCAGGGGGATATGGCTACACCTTC.